The next 11 T cell receptor beta chains were all read from a single sample in a study of response to subunit inactivated influenza vaccine. Each CDR3 protein gets one entry after TCRdb re-called the RT-PCR reads with MiXCR. The table includes fewer than 750,000 distinct CDR3 sequences, about 15% detected once. The specimen was PBMCs from blood, collected 12 days after vaccination. The receptors were gathered from a man aged 45-60 years who received an inactivated influenza vaccine.

The V and J genes are TRBV28 and TRBJ2-7, with a possible D match to TRBD1 (6 bases). The V and J ends lost 10 bases and 6 bases respectively, with 13 bases between them. Germline V gives CDR1 MDHEN, CDR2 SYDVKM. The CDR3 sequence is 11 residues long. The CDR3 DNA sequence: TGTGCCACCCAGGGGAAGGGCGAGCAGTACTTC. Protein sequence: CATQGKGEQYF. The full variable domain, with the rest looked up from reference TRBV28 and TRBJ2-7, is DVKVTQSSRYLVKRTGEKVFLECVQDMDHENMFWYRQDPGLGLRLIYFSYDVKMKEKGDIPEGYSVSREKKERFSLILESASTNQTSMYLCATQGKGEQYFGPGTRLTVT.

The chain joins TRBV7-2 to TRBJ2-1; D is unclear. The CDR3 extends over 13 amino acids. Germline V gives CDR1 SGHTA, CDR2 FQGNSA. V was clipped by 3 bases and J by 6 bases, with 9 bases between them. The CDR3 DNA follows: TGTGCCAGCAGCTTGCGCGCCTCCAATGAGCAGTTCTTC. This codes for CASSLRASNEQFF.

This clonotype was counted only a few times. J is TRBJ2-7 and V is TRBV20-1; no firm D call. The CDR3 contains 11 residues. The V end was cut by 5 bases, the J end by 3 bases, with 8 bases between. Germline assignment: CDR1 DFQATT and CDR2 SNEGSKA (reference sequence). CDR3 in amino acids: CSAAPVYEQYF. CDR3 in DNA: TGCAGTGCTGCCCCCGTCTACGAGCAGTACTTC.

This clonotype came up a few times. CDR3 coding DNA: TGTGCCAGCAGCTTAGCGCAACTAGCAAATGAGCAGTTCTTC. It translates to CASSLAQLANEQFF. The genes are TRBV7-2 and TRBJ2-1; tentatively, D is TRBD2 (6 bases). The V end lost 0 bases, the J end lost 7 bases, and 10 bases lay between the germline ends. The CDR3 has 14 residues. Looked up from germline, CDR1 is SGHTA and CDR2 is FQGNSA. The complete variable domain, with remaining parts taken from reference TRBV7-2 and TRBJ2-1, reads GAGVSQSPSNKVTEKGKDVELRCDPISGHTALYWYRQSLGQGLEFLIYFQGNSAPDKSGLPSDRFSAERTGGSVSTLTIQRTQQEDSAVYLCASSLAQLANEQFFGPGTRLTVL.

The chain has TRBV7-8 and TRBJ1-2, with 12 nucleotides matching TRBD1. V lost 5 bases, J lost 6 bases, and 13 bases stayed unmatched. CDR3 size: 17 residues. Germline assignment: CDR1 SGHVS and CDR2 FQNEAQ. The CDR3 sequence is CASSPSRDRGLADGYTF. CDR3 nucleotide sequence: TGTGCCAGCAGCCCGAGCCGGGACAGGGGGCTGGCTGATGGCTACACCTTC.

The chain combines TRBV6-2 or TRBV6-3 with TRBJ2-2; no firm D call. The ends were cut back, 7 bases at V and 6 bases at J, with 12 bases in the middle. The germline CDR1 and CDR2 sequences are MNHEY and SVGEGT. The CDR3 is 13 amino acids. The CDR3 DNA follows: TGTGCCAGCACCTTCGCGGTGGCCGGGGAGCTGTTTTTT. Amino acids: CASTFAVAGELFF.

In this sample, this clonotype turned up many times. The chain links TRBV7-2 to TRBJ2-3; TRBD2 matches at 7 bases. This CDR3 has 16 amino acids. V shed 6 bases and J 0 bases; nucleotides not matched to a gene: 9. Germline CDR1 reads SGHTA; CDR2 reads FQGNSA. CDR3 coding DNA: TGTGCCAGCAGGCGTGAACTAGCGCAAAGCACAGATACGCAGTATTTT. This encodes CASRRELAQSTDTQYF.

This clonotype was detected ten times or more. This chain uses TRBV24-1 with TRBJ2-2; weak D call: TRBD2 (6 bases). The CDR3 sequence is 16 residues long. Germline V gene sequence: CDR1 KGHDR, CDR2 SFDVKD. Between the trimmed V and J ends, which lost 1 base and 4 bases, there was a span of 12 bases. CDR3 protein: CATSDFRGDSTGELFF. The CDR3 DNA reads TGTGCCACCAGTGATTTTCGCGGGGACTCCACCGGGGAGCTGTTTTTT.

This clonotype was counted only a few times. V and J are TRBV18 and TRBJ1-1; D remains ambiguous. Germline CDR1 reads KGHSH; CDR2 reads LQKENI. The CDR3 is 15 residues long. Trimming pared 3 bases from V and 0 bases from J, leaving 11 bases between. CDR3 region: CASSPQPYMNTEAFF. As DNA, the CDR3 is TGTGCCAGCTCACCCCAACCATACATGAACACTGAAGCTTTCTTT.

In its sample, this clonotype was seen a few times. V is TRBV5-5 and J is TRBJ2-1, with unresolved D. Trimming removed 3 bases from V and 13 bases from J, with 14 bases in between. This CDR3 is 12 amino acids long. The germline gives CDR1 SGHKS, CDR2 YYEKEE (reference sequence). Here the CDR3 DNA reads TGTGCCAGCAGCTCGAGGACGGCCCCTCAGTTCTTC. It specifies CASSSRTAPQFF.

J is TRBJ2-7 and V is TRBV5-4; the match to TRBD2 covers 13 bases. Germline V gene data show CDR1 as SGHNT and CDR2 as YYREEE (reference sequence). J gave up 5 bases and V 2 bases, and 7 bases lay outside the gene matches. The CDR3 loop spans 16 amino acids. The CDR3 loop reads CASSFGGGLAGDEQYF. The CDR3 DNA follows: TGTGCCAGCAGCTTTGGGGGTGGACTAGCGGGGGACGAGCAGTACTTC. Supplemented by reference TRBV5-4 and TRBJ2-7, the full variable domain reads ETGVTQSPTHLIKTRGQQVTLRCSSQSGHNTVSWYQQALGQGPQFIFQYYREEENGRGNFPPRFSGLQFPNYSSELNVNALELDDSALYLCASSFGGGLAGDEQYFGPGTRLTVT.